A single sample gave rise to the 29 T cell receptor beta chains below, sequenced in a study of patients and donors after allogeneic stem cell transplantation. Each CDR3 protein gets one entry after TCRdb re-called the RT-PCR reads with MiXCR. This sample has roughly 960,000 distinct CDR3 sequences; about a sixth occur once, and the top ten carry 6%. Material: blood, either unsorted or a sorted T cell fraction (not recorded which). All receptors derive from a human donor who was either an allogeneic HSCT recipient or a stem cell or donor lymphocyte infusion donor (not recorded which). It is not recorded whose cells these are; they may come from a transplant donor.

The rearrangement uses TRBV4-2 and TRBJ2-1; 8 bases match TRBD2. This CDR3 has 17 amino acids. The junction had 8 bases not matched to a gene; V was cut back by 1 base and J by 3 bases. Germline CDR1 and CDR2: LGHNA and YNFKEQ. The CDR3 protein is CASSQGRLALNYNEQFF. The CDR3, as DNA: TGTGCCAGCAGCCAAGGAAGACTAGCGCTAAACTACAATGAGCAGTTCTTC.

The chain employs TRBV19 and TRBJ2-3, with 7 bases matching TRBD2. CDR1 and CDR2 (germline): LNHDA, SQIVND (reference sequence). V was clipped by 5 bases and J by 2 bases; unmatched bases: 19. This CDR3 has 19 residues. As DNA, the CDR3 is TGTGCCAGTAGTGACCCCGCGGGGGACCTGAGGCCTAACACAGATACGCAGTATTTT. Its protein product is CASSDPAGDLRPNTDTQYF.

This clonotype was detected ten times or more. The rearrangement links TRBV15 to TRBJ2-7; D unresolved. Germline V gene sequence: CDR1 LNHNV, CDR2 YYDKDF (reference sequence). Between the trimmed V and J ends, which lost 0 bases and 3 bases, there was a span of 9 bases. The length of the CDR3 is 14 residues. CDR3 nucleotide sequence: TGTGCCACCAGCAGAGATATTGAGAACTACGAGCAGTACTTC. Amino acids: CATSRDIENYEQYF.

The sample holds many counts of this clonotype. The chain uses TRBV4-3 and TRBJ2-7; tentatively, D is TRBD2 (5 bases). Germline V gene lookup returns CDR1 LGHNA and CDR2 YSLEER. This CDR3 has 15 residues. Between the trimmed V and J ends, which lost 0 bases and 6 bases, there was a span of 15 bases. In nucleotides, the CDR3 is TGCGCCAGCAGCCAAGATCGGGGAGTACTCCCCGAGCAGTACTTC. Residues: CASSQDRGVLPEQYF.

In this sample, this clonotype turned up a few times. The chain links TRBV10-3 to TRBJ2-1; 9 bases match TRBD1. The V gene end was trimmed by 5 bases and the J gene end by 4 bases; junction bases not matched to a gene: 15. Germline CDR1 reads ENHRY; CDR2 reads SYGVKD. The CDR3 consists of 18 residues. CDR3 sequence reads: CAISRRQGEALQYNEQFF. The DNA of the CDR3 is TGTGCCATCAGTCGGCGACAGGGGGAGGCCCTGCAATACAATGAGCAGTTCTTC.

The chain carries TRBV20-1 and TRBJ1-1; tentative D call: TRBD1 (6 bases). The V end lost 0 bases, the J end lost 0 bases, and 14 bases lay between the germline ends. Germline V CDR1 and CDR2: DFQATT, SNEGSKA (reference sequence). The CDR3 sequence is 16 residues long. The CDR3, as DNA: TGCAGTGCTAGAGATCTTACAGGGATCATGAACACTGAAGCTTTCTTT. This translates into CSARDLTGIMNTEAFF.

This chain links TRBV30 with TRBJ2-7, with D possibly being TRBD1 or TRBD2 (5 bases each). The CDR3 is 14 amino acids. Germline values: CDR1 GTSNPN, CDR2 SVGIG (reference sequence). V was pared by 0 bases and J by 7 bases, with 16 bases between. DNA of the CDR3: TGTGCCTGGAGTGTACTTGGGGGTTTGCAGGAGCAGTACTTC. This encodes CAWSVLGGLQEQYF.

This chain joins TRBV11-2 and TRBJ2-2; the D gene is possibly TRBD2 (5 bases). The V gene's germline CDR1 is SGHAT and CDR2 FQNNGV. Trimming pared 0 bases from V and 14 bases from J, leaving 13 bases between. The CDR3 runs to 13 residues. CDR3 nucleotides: TGTGCCAGCAGCTTAGATCGTGCTGGAGGTCTGTTTTTT. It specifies CASSLDRAGGLFF.

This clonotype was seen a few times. The CDR3 region is CASSSLRRGTFSYEQYF. The CDR3 DNA follows: TGTGCCAGCAGCTCCCTCCGCCGGGGAACGTTCTCCTACGAGCAGTACTTC. The J gene is TRBJ2-7, the V gene TRBV6-1, with D possibly TRBD2 on 5 matching bases. The ends were cut back, 6 bases at V and 0 bases at J, with 21 bases in the middle. Looked up from germline, CDR1 is MNHNS and CDR2 is SASEGT. The CDR3 spans 17 residues.

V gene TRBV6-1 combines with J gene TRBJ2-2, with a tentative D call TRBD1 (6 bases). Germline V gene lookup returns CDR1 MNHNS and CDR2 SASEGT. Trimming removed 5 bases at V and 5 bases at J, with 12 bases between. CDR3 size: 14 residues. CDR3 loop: CASSTTGLTGELFF. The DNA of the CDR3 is TGTGCCAGCAGTACTACAGGGTTAACCGGGGAGCTGTTTTTT.

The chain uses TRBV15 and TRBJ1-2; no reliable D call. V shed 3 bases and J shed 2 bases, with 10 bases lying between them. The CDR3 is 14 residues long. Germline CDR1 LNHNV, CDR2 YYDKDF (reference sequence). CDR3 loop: CATSSPAANYGYTF. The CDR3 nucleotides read TGTGCCACCAGCAGTCCCGCGGCGAACTATGGCTACACCTTC.

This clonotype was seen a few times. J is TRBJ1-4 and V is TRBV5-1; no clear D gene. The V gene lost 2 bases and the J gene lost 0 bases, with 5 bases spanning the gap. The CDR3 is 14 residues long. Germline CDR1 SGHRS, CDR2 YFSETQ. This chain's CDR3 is CASSFYATNEKLFF. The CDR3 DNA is TGCGCCAGCAGCTTTTATGCAACTAATGAAAAACTGTTTTTT.

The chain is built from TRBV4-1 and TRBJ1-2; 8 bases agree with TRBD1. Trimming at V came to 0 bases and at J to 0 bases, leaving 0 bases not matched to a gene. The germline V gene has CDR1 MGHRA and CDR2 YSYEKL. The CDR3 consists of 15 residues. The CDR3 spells CASSQEDRANYGYTF. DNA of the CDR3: TGCGCCAGCAGCCAAGAGGACAGGGCTAACTATGGCTACACCTTC.

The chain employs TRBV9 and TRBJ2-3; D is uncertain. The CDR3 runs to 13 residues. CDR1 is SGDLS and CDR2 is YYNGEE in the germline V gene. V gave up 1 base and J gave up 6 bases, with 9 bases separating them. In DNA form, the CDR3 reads TGTGCCAGCAGCGTAAGAGTAGCCGATACGCAGTATTTT. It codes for CASSVRVADTQYF. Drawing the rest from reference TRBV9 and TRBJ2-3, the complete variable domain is DSGVTQTPKHLITATGQRVTLRCSPRSGDLSVYWYQQSLDQGLQFLIQYYNGEERAKGNILERFSAQQFPDLHSELNLSSLELGDSALYFCASSVRVADTQYFGPGTRLTVL.

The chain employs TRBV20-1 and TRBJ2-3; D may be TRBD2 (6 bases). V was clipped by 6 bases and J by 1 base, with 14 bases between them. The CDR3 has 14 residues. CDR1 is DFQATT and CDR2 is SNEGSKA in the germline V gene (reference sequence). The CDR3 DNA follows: TGCAGTGCAAAGAAAACGGGGGGCACAGATACGCAGTATTTT. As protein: CSAKKTGGTDTQYF.

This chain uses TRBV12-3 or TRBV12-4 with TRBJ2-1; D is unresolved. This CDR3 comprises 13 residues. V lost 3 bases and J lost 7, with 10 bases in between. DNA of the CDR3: TGTGCCAGCAGTTTTGAGAGAGCAAATGAGCAGTTCTTC. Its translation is CASSFERANEQFF.

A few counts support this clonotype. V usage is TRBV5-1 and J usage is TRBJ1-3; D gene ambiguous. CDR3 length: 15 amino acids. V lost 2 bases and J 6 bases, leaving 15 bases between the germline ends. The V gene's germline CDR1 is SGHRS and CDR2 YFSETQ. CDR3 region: CASSFKTGAPNTIYF. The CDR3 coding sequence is TGCGCCAGCAGCTTCAAAACGGGCGCCCCAAACACCATATATTTT.

CDR3 coding DNA: TGTGCCAGCAGCCGGGACACTTCGGGAGCTTTCTTT. Translation: CASSRDTSGAFF. J is TRBJ1-1 and V is TRBV7-2; possibly TRBD1 for D (6 bases). V was cut by 5 bases and J by 10 bases, with 14 bases left in between. Per germline, CDR1 SGHTA and CDR2 FQGNSA. The CDR3 spans 12 residues.

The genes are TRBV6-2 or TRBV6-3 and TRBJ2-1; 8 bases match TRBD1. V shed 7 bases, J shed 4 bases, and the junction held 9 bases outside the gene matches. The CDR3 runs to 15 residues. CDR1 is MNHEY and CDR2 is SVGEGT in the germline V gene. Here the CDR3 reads CASTETGDPYNEQFF. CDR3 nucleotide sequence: TGTGCCAGCACCGAGACAGGGGACCCTTACAATGAGCAGTTCTTC.

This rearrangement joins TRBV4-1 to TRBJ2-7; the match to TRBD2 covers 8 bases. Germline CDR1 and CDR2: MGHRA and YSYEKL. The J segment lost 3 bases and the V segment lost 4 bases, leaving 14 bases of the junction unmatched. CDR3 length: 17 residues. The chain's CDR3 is CASSLPQGSGIVYEQYF. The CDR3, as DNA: TGCGCCAGCAGCCTCCCCCAGGGTAGCGGGATTGTCTACGAGCAGTACTTC.

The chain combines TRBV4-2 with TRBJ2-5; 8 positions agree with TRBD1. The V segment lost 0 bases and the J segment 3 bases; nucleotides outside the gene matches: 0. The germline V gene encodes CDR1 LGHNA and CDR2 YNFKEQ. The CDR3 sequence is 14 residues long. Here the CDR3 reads CASSQETGEETQYF. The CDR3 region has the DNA TGTGCCAGCAGCCAAGAGACAGGGGAAGAGACCCAGTACTTC.

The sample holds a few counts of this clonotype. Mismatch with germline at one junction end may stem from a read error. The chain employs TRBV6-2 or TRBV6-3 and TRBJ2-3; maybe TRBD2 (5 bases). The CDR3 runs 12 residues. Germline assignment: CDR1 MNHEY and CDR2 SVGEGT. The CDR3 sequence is CASSYSSLDSTF. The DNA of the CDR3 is TGTGCCAGCAGTTACTCGTCTCTGGACTCTACCTTT.

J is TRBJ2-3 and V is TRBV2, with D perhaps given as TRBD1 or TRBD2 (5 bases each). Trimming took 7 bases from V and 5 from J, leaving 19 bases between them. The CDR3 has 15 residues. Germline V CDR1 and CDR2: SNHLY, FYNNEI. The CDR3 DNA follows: TGTGCCAGCACCATCCTTCCACGTGGGGGAGATACGCAGTATTTT. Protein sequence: CASTILPRGGDTQYF. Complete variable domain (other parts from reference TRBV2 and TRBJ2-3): EPEVTQTPSHQVTQMGQEVILRCVPISNHLYFYWYRQILGQKVEFLVSFYNNEISEKSEIFDDQFSVERPDGSNFTLKIRSTKLEDSAMYFCASTILPRGGDTQYFGPGTRLTVL.

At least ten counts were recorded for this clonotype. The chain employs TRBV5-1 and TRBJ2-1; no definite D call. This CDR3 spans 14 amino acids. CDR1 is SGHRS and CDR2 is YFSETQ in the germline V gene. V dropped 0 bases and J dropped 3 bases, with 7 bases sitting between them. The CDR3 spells CASSLGRDYNEQFF. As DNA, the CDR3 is TGCGCCAGCAGCTTGGGTAGGGACTACAATGAGCAGTTCTTC.

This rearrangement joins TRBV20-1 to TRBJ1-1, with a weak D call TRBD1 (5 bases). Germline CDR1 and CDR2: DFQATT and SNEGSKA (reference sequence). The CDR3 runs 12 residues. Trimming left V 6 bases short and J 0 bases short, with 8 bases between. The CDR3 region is CSAEGLNTEAFF. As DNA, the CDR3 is TGCAGTGCCGAGGGACTGAACACTGAAGCTTTCTTT.

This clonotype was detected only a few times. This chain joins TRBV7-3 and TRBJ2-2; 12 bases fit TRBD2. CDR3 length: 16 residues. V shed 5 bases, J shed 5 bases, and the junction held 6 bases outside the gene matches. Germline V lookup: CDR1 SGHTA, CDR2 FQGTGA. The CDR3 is CASSPGGTSGTGELFF. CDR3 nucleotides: TGTGCCAGCAGCCCAGGTGGGACTAGCGGGACCGGGGAGCTGTTTTTT.

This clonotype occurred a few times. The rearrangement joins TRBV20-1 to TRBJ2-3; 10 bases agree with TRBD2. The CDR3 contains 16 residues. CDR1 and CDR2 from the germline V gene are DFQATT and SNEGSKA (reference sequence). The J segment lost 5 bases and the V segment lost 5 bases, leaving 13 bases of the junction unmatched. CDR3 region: CSAALRASGSVDTQYF. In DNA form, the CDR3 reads TGCAGTGCTGCGCTAAGGGCTAGCGGGAGTGTAGATACGCAGTATTTT.

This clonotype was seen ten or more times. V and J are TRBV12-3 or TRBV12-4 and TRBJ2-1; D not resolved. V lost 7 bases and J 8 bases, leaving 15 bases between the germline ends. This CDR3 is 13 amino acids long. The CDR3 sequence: CASTLTLNHEQFF. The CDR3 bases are TGTGCCAGCACCCTAACACTCAACCATGAGCAGTTCTTC.

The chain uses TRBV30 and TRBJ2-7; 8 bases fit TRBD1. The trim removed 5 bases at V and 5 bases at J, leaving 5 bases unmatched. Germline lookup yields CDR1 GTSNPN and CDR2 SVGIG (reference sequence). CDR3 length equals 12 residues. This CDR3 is CAWSGQGNEQYF. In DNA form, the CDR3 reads TGTGCCTGGTCCGGACAGGGCAACGAGCAGTACTTC.